This T cell receptor (beta chain) emerged from a study of identical twins. Findings and limits, study-wide: Out-of-frame beta chain sequences displayed weaker excess sharing between twins. For monozygotic twins, models underestimated out-of-frame TCR alpha sharing. Conclusions were drawn cross-sectionally by statistical analysis, without following the same donors.

The CDR3 is 13 amino acids. The germline CDR1 and CDR2 sequences are LGHDT and YNNKEL (reference sequence). V lost 3 bases, J lost 6 bases, and 11 bases lay in between. Healthy Caucasians were all of the donors. TCRdb re-called the 5' RACE reads with MiXCR, one entry per CDR3 protein. The data show about 100,000 distinct CDR3 sequences, about 6.1% seen once. The sample holds a few counts of this clonotype. Antigen: not known. The receptor's source is a woman between 45 and 60 years old in good health. The chain employs TRBV3-1 and TRBJ1-1; D possibly corresponds to TRBD1 (6 bases). Sequenced sample: memory T cells sorted from blood. CDR3 loop: CASSHPTGSEAFF. In DNA form, the CDR3 reads TGTGCCAGCAGCCACCCGACAGGATCTGAAGCTTTCTTT.